The 8 T cell receptor beta chains presented below share a single source sample, sequenced in a study of cytomegalovirus exposure and HLA in healthy donors. PCR amplification relied on 60 Vbeta primers (plus 13 Jbeta primers). Generated by immunoSEQ multiplex PCR, the TCRdb table keeps only in-frame clones and is missing some. Altogether 60,000 or so clones are present, more than 70% being singletons, with the ten largest covering around 25%. Sequencing was carried out using PBMCs. These receptors were obtained from a man in his fifties in good health and CMV-seropositive.

This sequence joins TRBV6-6 and TRBJ2-2; TRBD1 is a possible D gene (6 bases). V lost 2 bases to trimming and J lost 4 bases, with 14 bases between them. This CDR3 is built from 16 residues. Germline V gives CDR1 MNHNY, CDR2 SVGAGI (reference sequence). The CDR3, as DNA: TGTGCCAGCAGTTACGGGACACCCAGCCTCACCGGGGAGCTGTTTTTT. It is translated as CASSYGTPSLTGELFF.

The rearrangement links TRBV27 to TRBJ1-1; 12 nucleotides line up with TRBD1. This CDR3 is built from 14 residues. V lost 4 bases and J lost 11; bases outside the gene matches: 8. Germline V gene sequence: CDR1 MNHEY, CDR2 SMNVEV (reference sequence). The CDR3 coding sequence is TGTGCCAGCAGTTATCTGGGACAGGGGGCGAAGGCTTTCTTT. Translating it yields CASSYLGQGAKAFF.

The chain joins TRBV21-1 to TRBJ1-5; the D call TRBD1 from the table was never checked on the DNA. TRBV21-1 is a listed pseudogene. The CDR3 totals 18 residues. The CDR3 region is CASNPRRQGASSNQPQHF. CDR3 DNA sequence: TGTGCCAGCAACCCCCGGCGGCAGGGGGCTTCTAGCAATCAGCCCCAGCATTTT.

The CDR3 reads CSAETGEQSYEQYF. Here the CDR3 DNA reads TGCAGCGCCGAAACAGGAGAACAATCCTACGAGCAGTACTTC. The chain uses TRBV29-1 and TRBJ2-7, with D maybe TRBD1 (5 bases). From germline, CDR1 is SQVTM and CDR2 ANQGSEA. The CDR3 covers 14 residues. Between the trimmed V and J ends, which lost 7 bases and 1 base, there was a span of 17 bases.

The chain joins TRBV19 to TRBJ2-6; the match to TRBD1 covers 7 bases. CDR3 size: 15 residues. The germline V gene has CDR1 LNHDA and CDR2 SQIVND (reference sequence). V dropped 5 bases and J dropped 1; count of bases not matched to a gene: 2. CDR3 amino acids: CASSPGQSGANVLTF. In DNA, the CDR3 is TGTGCCAGTAGTCCGGGACAGTCTGGGGCCAACGTCCTGACTTTC.

V usage is TRBV15 and J usage is TRBJ1-2; 9 nucleotides align to TRBD1. CDR3 length: 14 residues. J was trimmed by 8 bases and V by 1 base; bases with no gene match: 5. Germline V lookup: CDR1 LNHNV, CDR2 YYDKDF (reference sequence). Here the CDR3 DNA reads TGTGCCACCAGCAGAGTCGGGACAGGGAGAGGCTACACCTTC. Its protein is CATSRVGTGRGYTF.

This sequence joins TRBV29-1 and TRBJ2-3; D is possibly TRBD2 (7 bases). In germline, CDR1 is SQVTM, CDR2 ANQGSEA. The CDR3 has 16 residues. CDR3 nucleotide sequence: TGCAGTTCCTCCGGCCGGGGGGCGTCAGGCACAGATACGCAGTATTTT. Protein: CSSSGRGASGTDTQYF.

This clone has a single count. V is TRBV28 and J is TRBJ2-5, with TRBD2 as a possible D gene (6 bases). V dropped 3 bases and J dropped 4 bases, with 18 bases sitting between them. Germline V gives CDR1 MDHEN, CDR2 SYDVKM. The CDR3 sequence is 16 residues long. The CDR3 protein is CASSLLGGLGGETQYF. Written as DNA, the CDR3 is TGTGCCAGCAGTTTGTTGGGGGGACTGGGGGGAGAGACCCAGTACTTC.